This TCR beta chain was profiled in a study of cytotoxic CD8 clonotypes in ibrutinib-treated CLL. Findings and limits, study-wide: Under therapy, public clonotypes either contracted or stayed stable, and they were uncommon. Age-matched healthy donor levels were exceeded by baseline clonality, which tracked circulating CD8+ T-cell counts.

Cryopreserved PBMCs supplied about 2 micrograms of genomic DNA for TCR beta libraries. V was cut by 5 bases and J by 6 bases, with 10 bases left in between. Germline CDR1 SNHLY, CDR2 FYNNEI. The CDR3 is made up of 12 amino acids. Turning to this clone: Its antigen is not known.

Depths of 1 in 200,000 to 1 in 1 million T cells were the sequencing target. Profiled with immunoSEQ multiplex PCR; TCRdb holds only in-frame clones, not every one. The sample lists over 65,000 clones; more than 75% were seen once. The starting material was PBMCs, obtained after 12 months of ibrutinib treatment. This sequence joins TRBV2 and TRBJ1-1; D gene unclear. The source is a human donor with chronic lymphocytic leukemia. The CDR3 DNA reads as TGTGCCAGCAGTCCCAGCGCTTCTGAAGCTTTCTTT. It yields the protein CASSPSASEAFF.